Presented here are 21 T cell receptor beta chains from one specimen sequenced in a study of T cell responses to AZD1222 COVID-19 vaccine. Here immunoSEQ multiplex PCR was the method, and the copy in TCRdb shows in-frame clones only, minus some. The sample has more than 75,000 clones, about 91% seen once. The sample here was peripheral blood, taken 28 days after the second AZD1222 dose. All receptors come from an adult who received the AZD1222 COVID-19 vaccine.

The rearrangement links TRBV7-6 to TRBJ2-3; D may match TRBD1 or TRBD2 (5 bases each). Trimming pared 2 bases from V and 1 base from J, leaving 10 bases between. This CDR3 is 15 amino acids long. CDR1 and CDR2 (germline): SGHVS, FNYEAQ. This chain's CDR3 is CASSLIRGGTDTQYF. CDR3 bases: TGTGCCAGCAGCTTAATTAGGGGAGGCACAGATACGCAGTATTTT.

The rearrangement links TRBV6-5 to TRBJ2-6, with TRBD1 identical over 7 bases. Germline V lookup: CDR1 MNHEY, CDR2 SVGAGI. Trimming cost V 6 bases and J 4 bases; bases outside gene matches: 6. This CDR3 region has 15 residues. The CDR3: CASRITGAGANVLTF. The CDR3 bases are TGTGCCAGCAGAATAACAGGGGCCGGGGCCAACGTCCTGACTTTC.

The chain couples TRBV9 to TRBJ2-3; D is possibly TRBD2 (6 bases). Germline CDR1 reads SGDLS; CDR2 reads YYNGEE. Trimming left V 1 base short and J 5 bases short, with 14 bases between. The CDR3 is made up of 15 amino acids. In DNA, the CDR3 is TGTGCCAGCAGCGTAAGGCTAGCCGGGGGAGATACGCAGTATTTT. It encodes CASSVRLAGGDTQYF.

The chain couples TRBV3-1 (or the pseudogene TRBV3-2) to TRBJ2-7; D unresolved. V was cut by 1 base and J by 3 bases, with 10 bases left in between. The CDR3 has 14 residues. Germline values: CDR1 LGHDT, CDR2 YNNKEL (reference sequence). CDR3 sequence reads: CASSQGGSLYEQYF. CDR3 bases: TGTGCCAGCAGCCAAGGGGGTAGCCTCTACGAGCAGTACTTC.

This rearrangement joins TRBV18 to TRBJ1-1; a weak D match, TRBD1 (6 bases). This CDR3 has 15 residues. CDR1 and CDR2 from the germline V gene are KGHSH and LQKENI. V was clipped by 10 bases and J by 1 base, with 19 bases between them. CDR3 bases: TGTGCCACTACAAAGTCAGGGGCCCAGAACACTGAAGCTTTCTTT. Its protein product is CATTKSGAQNTEAFF.

The V call is TRBV7-3, the J call TRBJ2-7, with no clear D. From germline, CDR1 is SGHTA and CDR2 FQGTGA. This CDR3 region has 15 residues. V lost 5 bases and J 2 bases, leaving 16 bases between the germline ends. CDR3 amino acids: CASSRAVGSAYEQYF. CDR3 nucleotides: TGTGCCAGCAGCCGCGCTGTGGGCTCCGCCTACGAGCAGTACTTC.

The J gene is TRBJ2-1, the V gene TRBV9, with D maybe TRBD2 (6 bases). The CDR3 runs 15 residues. Germline V gives CDR1 SGDLS, CDR2 YYNGEE. Trimming removed 2 bases at V and 5 bases at J, with 14 bases between. The CDR3 bases are TGTGCCAGCAGCGTTTTAGCGGATCCGAACAATGAGCAGTTCTTC. Protein sequence: CASSVLADPNNEQFF.

The CDR3 DNA reads TGTGCCAGCAGTTCCCCCGGAGCGGGGGTTTACAATGAGCAGTTCTTC. Residues: CASSSPGAGVYNEQFF. The rearrangement joins TRBV28 to TRBJ2-1; 8 bases match TRBD2. This CDR3 region has 16 residues. J was trimmed by 4 bases and V by 4 bases; bases with no gene match: 9. The germline V gene encodes CDR1 MDHEN and CDR2 SYDVKM.

V gene TRBV12-3 or TRBV12-4 combines with J gene TRBJ1-2, with D possibly TRBD1 on 6 matching bases. The CDR3 length is 13 residues. Trimming took 6 bases from V and 7 from J, leaving 15 bases between them. CDR3 nucleotides: TGTGCCAGCAGACCCCCGGGGGCAGGTGGCTACACCTTC. Its translation: CASRPPGAGGYTF.

DNA of the CDR3: TGTGCCAGCAGCGCTGGGACTAGCATGGAGACCCAGTACTTC. Translating it yields CASSAGTSMETQYF. The chain employs TRBV11-2 and TRBJ2-5; 9 bases line up with TRBD2. The CDR3 length is 14 residues. The ends lost 5 bases at V and 5 bases at J; junction bases unmatched: 6. CDR1 is SGHAT, CDR2 FQNNGV, per germline.

The rearrangement links TRBV30 to TRBJ2-3, with 7 bases identical to TRBD2. This CDR3 region has 15 residues. CDR1 is GTSNPN, CDR2 SVGIG, per germline (reference sequence). V lost 1 base, J lost 3 bases, and 7 bases stayed unmatched. The CDR3 nucleotides are TGTGCCTGGAGTGCTGCGGGAGTTGGGACAGATACGCAGTATTTT. Amino acid sequence: CAWSAAGVGTDTQYF.

CDR3 DNA: TGTGCCAGCAGTGGCCGCTTAGGGACAGCCAACTATGGCTACACCTTC. Its protein is CASSGRLGTANYGYTF. The gene calls are TRBV28 and TRBJ1-2; 7 nucleotides align to TRBD1. CDR1 is MDHEN and CDR2 is SYDVKM in the germline V gene. The CDR3 is 16 amino acids. The V gene end was trimmed by 5 bases and the J gene end by 2 bases; junction bases not matched to a gene: 11.

Concerning this clone itself: Other DNA sequences from this sample encode an identical CDR3 as well. The chain couples TRBV9 to TRBJ2-7; the D gene could be TRBD1 or TRBD2 (6 bases each). Germline CDR1 reads SGDLS; CDR2 reads YYNGEE. V dropped 4 bases and J dropped 1 base, with 12 bases sitting between them. The CDR3 spans 14 residues. CDR3 in amino acids: CASSPRGGSYEQYF. CDR3 coding DNA: TGTGCCAGCAGCCCAAGAGGGGGGTCCTACGAGCAGTACTTC.

CDR3 in DNA: TGTGCCAGCAGCTTAGATCTGGGGACTAGTGGCGACACCGGGGAGCTGTTTTTT. As protein: CASSLDLGTSGDTGELFF. The chain joins TRBV11-3 to TRBJ2-2; 8 nucleotides agree with TRBD2. Losses at the gene ends were 0 bases for V and 3 bases for J; bases not matched to a gene: 9. CDR1 and CDR2 (germline): SGHNT, YENEEA. The CDR3 loop spans 18 amino acids.

This sequence joins TRBV29-1 and TRBJ1-5; 9 nucleotides line up with TRBD1. This CDR3 comprises 12 residues. With V trimmed by 4 bases and J by 5 bases, 0 bases remained unmatched. Germline assignment: CDR1 SQVTM and CDR2 ANQGSEA. The CDR3 nucleotides are TGCAGCGTTGGACAGGGGGATCAGCCCCAGCATTTT. It specifies CSVGQGDQPQHF. Full variable domain (missing parts from reference TRBV29-1 and TRBJ1-5): SAVISQKPSRDICQRGTSLTIQCQVDSQVTMMFWYRQQPGQSLTLIATANQGSEATYESGFVIDKFPISRPNLTFSTLTVSNMSPEDSSIYLCSVGQGDQPQHFGDGTRLSIL.

The V and J genes are TRBV5-1 and TRBJ1-3; D perhaps matches TRBD1 (5 bases). CDR3 length: 15 residues. V was cut by 2 bases and J by 3 bases, with 12 bases left in between. The germline gives CDR1 SGHRS, CDR2 YFSETQ. As DNA, the CDR3 is TGCGCCAGCAGCTTTATGTCGGGGGGTGGAAACACCATATATTTT. Protein sequence: CASSFMSGGGNTIYF.

The rearrangement uses TRBV7-2 and TRBJ2-1; D unclear. The V and J ends lost 1 base and 0 bases respectively, with 7 bases between them. The CDR3 has 15 residues. Germline V CDR1 and CDR2: SGHTA, FQGNSA. As DNA, the CDR3 is TGTGCCAGCAGCTTAGAGCACAGCTCCTACAATGAGCAGTTCTTC. Translation gives CASSLEHSSYNEQFF.

The chain has TRBV28 and TRBJ1-3; D remains ambiguous. The CDR3 totals 11 residues. V lost 6 bases, J lost 4 bases, and 4 bases lay in between. CDR1 and CDR2 (germline): MDHEN, SYDVKM. The CDR3 DNA reads TGTGCCAGCAGCCCCGGAAACACCATATATTTT. Encoded protein: CASSPGNTIYF.

The chain employs TRBV3-1 (or the pseudogene TRBV3-2) and TRBJ2-2, with 9 bases aligning to TRBD1. Germline CDR1 LGHDT, CDR2 YNNKEL (reference sequence). The CDR3 covers 14 residues. V was clipped by 4 bases and J by 4 bases; unmatched bases: 1. CDR3 region: CASSPDRGTGELFF. The CDR3 DNA sequence: TGTGCCAGCAGCCCGGACAGGGGCACCGGGGAGCTGTTTTTT.

The rearrangement joins TRBV19 to TRBJ2-6; the D is unclear. The V end was cut by 3 bases, the J end by 0 bases, with 9 bases between. The CDR3 spans 16 residues. Germline loops: CDR1 LNHDA, CDR2 SQIVND (reference sequence). CDR3 sequence (DNA): TGTGCCAGTAGTATGAAGGATGCCTCTGGGGCCAACGTCCTGACTTTC. This gives the protein CASSMKDASGANVLTF.

This chain connects TRBV15 to TRBJ1-1; D uncertain. V was trimmed by 0 bases and J by 7 bases, leaving 12 bases between them. The germline CDR1 and CDR2 sequences are LNHNV and YYDKDF (reference sequence). CDR3 size: 14 residues. The CDR3 nucleotides are TGTGCCACCAGCAGAGATACCGCAGAGGATGAAGCTTTCTTT. Protein: CATSRDTAEDEAFF.